These T cell receptor beta chains were read from a single sample in a study of blood T cell repertoires in COVID-19. Measured with immunoSEQ multiplex PCR; TCRdb has only the in-frame clones, and not every one. Among about 130,000 clones, around 70% were seen once, and the ten largest hold more than 5.5%. Sequencing was carried out using peripheral blood. The receptors derive from a man in his sixties with acute or convalescent COVID-19. Both conserved end residues are part of each CDR3. The D gene is left open where the match is weak. A clone size is listed for some rows: how often the clone was seen (once, few, many), or a class if it is expanded.

d_call: NA; v_call: TRBV4-1; j_call: TRBJ1-2; clone_size: NA; cdr3_nt: TGCGCCAGCAGCCAAGTGGGCCAGGGGTATGGCTACACCTTC; cdr3_aa: CASSQVGQGYGYTF
d_call: NA; v_call: TRBV3-1/TRBV3-2; j_call: TRBJ2-3; clone_size: NA; cdr3_nt: TGTGCCAGCAGCGCGGGGGCTAGCACAGATACGCAGTATTTT; cdr3_aa: CASSAGASTDTQYF
d_call: TRBD2; v_call: TRBV5-1; j_call: TRBJ2-7; clone_size: once; cdr3_nt: TGCGCCAGCAGCCCTTCGACTAGCGTCTCCGAGCAGTACTTC; cdr3_aa: CASSPSTSVSEQYF
d_call: TRBD2; v_call: TRBV5-1; j_call: TRBJ2-7; clone_size: NA; cdr3_nt: TGCGCCAGCAGCTACTATAGCGGGGTTAGCTCCTACGAGCAGTACTTC; cdr3_aa: CASSYYSGVSSYEQYF
d_call: NA; v_call: TRBV28; j_call: TRBJ2-7; clone_size: NA; cdr3_nt: TGTGCCAGCAGCTCAGGGGACGCCTACGAGCAGTACTTC; cdr3_aa: CASSSGDAYEQYF
d_call: TRBD2; v_call: TRBV6-6; j_call: TRBJ2-1; clone_size: few; cdr3_nt: TGTGCCAGCAGTGACCCGGCTAGCGGGAGTAATGAGCAGTTCTTC; cdr3_aa: CASSDPASGSNEQFF
d_call: TRBD2; v_call: TRBV15; j_call: TRBJ2-1; clone_size: NA; cdr3_nt: TGTGCCACCAGCAGAGCGACTAGCGGACCCTACAATGAGCAGTTCTTC; cdr3_aa: CATSRATSGPYNEQFF
d_call: TRBD1; v_call: TRBV28; j_call: TRBJ1-5; clone_size: NA; cdr3_nt: TGTGCCAGCAGCCTGGGACAGGGGTATCGTCAGCCCCAGCATTTT; cdr3_aa: CASSLGQGYRQPQHF
d_call: TRBD2; v_call: TRBV4-1; j_call: TRBJ2-3; clone_size: many; cdr3_nt: TGCGCCAGCAGCCAAGACCCCCTCTCGCGGGGGGGCCAAGATACGCAGTATTTT; cdr3_aa: CASSQDPLSRGGQDTQYF
d_call: TRBD2; v_call: TRBV7-9; j_call: TRBJ2-1; clone_size: NA; cdr3_nt: TGTGCCAGCAGCTCGACTAGCGGGGGGCTTCTCAATGAGCAGTTCTTC; cdr3_aa: CASSSTSGGLLNEQFF
d_call: NA; v_call: TRBV2; j_call: TRBJ2-2; clone_size: NA; cdr3_nt: TGTGCCAGCCAGACAGGATTCGGGGAGCTGTTTTTT; cdr3_aa: CASQTGFGELFF
d_call: NA; v_call: TRBV25-1; j_call: TRBJ2-2; clone_size: once; cdr3_nt: TGTGCCAGCAGTGCGCAGACACGCCAGACCGGGGAGCTGTTTTTT; cdr3_aa: CASSAQTRQTGELFF
d_call: TRBD2; v_call: TRBV6-6; j_call: TRBJ2-5; clone_size: once; cdr3_nt: TGTGCCAGCAGCCGGACTAGTCGAGAGACCCAGTACTTC; cdr3_aa: CASSRTSRETQYF
d_call: NA; v_call: TRBV30; j_call: TRBJ2-7; clone_size: medium-sized; cdr3_nt: TGTGCCTGGAGTCCCCCCCCACGGTTAGGGAGGACCTACGAGCAGTACTTC; cdr3_aa: CAWSPPPRLGRTYEQYF
d_call: NA; v_call: TRBV30; j_call: TRBJ1-5; clone_size: NA; cdr3_nt: TGTGCCTGGAGTCAGGATAGCAATCAGCCCCAGCATTTT; cdr3_aa: CAWSQDSNQPQHF
d_call: TRBD2; v_call: TRBV7-9; j_call: TRBJ2-4; clone_size: few; cdr3_nt: TGTGCCAGCAGCTTAGGGGGACTAGCAGCCGCCAAAAACATTCAGTACTTC; cdr3_aa: CASSLGGLAAAKNIQYF
d_call: TRBD1; v_call: TRBV10-1; j_call: TRBJ1-1; clone_size: once; cdr3_nt: TGCGCCAGCAGTGAGTCGACAGGGAATCCTGAAGCTTTCTTT; cdr3_aa: CASSESTGNPEAFF
d_call: NA; v_call: TRBV25-1; j_call: TRBJ1-1; clone_size: once; cdr3_nt: TGTGCCAGCAGTAAAACAGGGATAACCGAAGCTTTCTTT; cdr3_aa: CASSKTGITEAFF
d_call: TRBD2; v_call: TRBV19; j_call: TRBJ2-1; clone_size: once; cdr3_nt: TGTGCCAGTAGAGTTTCGGGGAGGGCCGCCAATGAGCAGTTCTTC; cdr3_aa: CASRVSGRAANEQFF
d_call: NA; v_call: TRBV2; j_call: TRBJ1-5; clone_size: few; cdr3_nt: TGTGCCAGCACGGGGGGCGCCGTAATCCAGCCCCAGCATTTT; cdr3_aa: CASTGGAVIQPQHF
d_call: NA; v_call: TRBV18; j_call: TRBJ1-1; clone_size: NA; cdr3_nt: TGTGCCAGCTCAACCCCTCGGGGGGCTTGGACTGAAGCTTTCTTT; cdr3_aa: CASSTPRGAWTEAFF
d_call: TRBD1; v_call: TRBV3-1/TRBV3-2; j_call: TRBJ2-3; clone_size: NA; cdr3_nt: TGTGCCAGCAGCCGAGGACAGGGGGTCACAGATACGCAGTATTTT; cdr3_aa: CASSRGQGVTDTQYF
d_call: TRBD1; v_call: TRBV27; j_call: TRBJ1-2; clone_size: NA; cdr3_nt: TGTGCCAGCAGTACGCAGACAGGGGGCTTCTATGGCTACACCTTC; cdr3_aa: CASSTQTGGFYGYTF
d_call: NA; v_call: TRBV10-2; j_call: TRBJ2-1; clone_size: NA; cdr3_nt: TGCGCCAGCAACGTCGGGGGGCCCTACAATGAGCAGTTCTTC; cdr3_aa: CASNVGGPYNEQFF
d_call: TRBD1; v_call: TRBV3-1/TRBV3-2; j_call: TRBJ1-2; clone_size: NA; cdr3_nt: TGTGCCAGCAGCCGTCCCGGGACAGGGGTGGCCTACACCTTC; cdr3_aa: CASSRPGTGVAYTF
d_call: TRBD2; v_call: TRBV28; j_call: TRBJ2-1; clone_size: NA; cdr3_nt: TGTGCCAGCAGTTTACCTATCGGGACTAGCAGATACAATGAGCAGTTCTTC; cdr3_aa: CASSLPIGTSRYNEQFF
d_call: TRBD1; v_call: TRBV24-1; j_call: TRBJ2-3; clone_size: NA; cdr3_nt: TGTGCCACCAGTGATCCGGGACAGGTAGAAACAGATACGCAGTATTTT; cdr3_aa: CATSDPGQVETDTQYF
d_call: TRBD1; v_call: TRBV2; j_call: TRBJ1-2; clone_size: NA; cdr3_nt: TGTGCCAGCAGTTCCAGGGGGAAGGACTATGGCTACACCTTC; cdr3_aa: CASSSRGKDYGYTF
d_call: NA; v_call: TRBV11-2; j_call: TRBJ1-1; clone_size: NA; cdr3_nt: TGTGCCAGCAGCTTAGATCTGAGGGAGGAAGCTTTCTTT; cdr3_aa: CASSLDLREEAFF
d_call: NA; v_call: TRBV9; j_call: TRBJ2-2; clone_size: NA; cdr3_nt: TGTGCCAGCAGCGTGTTCGGGGGCACCGGGGAGCTGTTTTTT; cdr3_aa: CASSVFGGTGELFF
d_call: NA; v_call: TRBV6-1; j_call: TRBJ1-2; clone_size: few; cdr3_nt: TGTGCCAGCAGTGAGTCCCTCTATGGCTACACCTTC; cdr3_aa: CASSESLYGYTF
d_call: NA; v_call: TRBV7-9; j_call: TRBJ1-4; clone_size: NA; cdr3_nt: TGTGCCAGCAGCGGTAGGATTGTGACGGGGAATGAAAAACTGTTTTTT; cdr3_aa: CASSGRIVTGNEKLFF
d_call: NA; v_call: TRBV6-5; j_call: TRBJ2-7; clone_size: NA; cdr3_nt: TGTGCCAGCACCTCTCGGGAGAACCCCTCCGCCGAGCAGTACTTC; cdr3_aa: CASTSRENPSAEQYF
d_call: NA; v_call: TRBV28; j_call: TRBJ1-4; clone_size: NA; cdr3_nt: TGTGCCAGCAGTTCTCGGGAGTATGAAAAACTGTTTTTT; cdr3_aa: CASSSREYEKLFF
d_call: NA; v_call: TRBV3-1/TRBV3-2; j_call: TRBJ2-5; clone_size: few; cdr3_nt: TGTGCCAGCAGCCAATACCCCCAGGGGGGAGAGACCCAGTACTTC; cdr3_aa: CASSQYPQGGETQYF
d_call: TRBD2; v_call: TRBV5-1; j_call: TRBJ2-7; clone_size: NA; cdr3_nt: TGCGCCAGCAGCTCCCGGACTAGCGGGAGGCAGTACGAGCAGTACTTC; cdr3_aa: CASSSRTSGRQYEQYF
d_call: NA; v_call: TRBV2; j_call: TRBJ2-1; clone_size: NA; cdr3_nt: TGTGCCAGCAGGTACAGGGCTCTGAGCAATGAGCAGTTCTTC; cdr3_aa: CASRYRALSNEQFF